The present T cell receptor beta chain was sequenced within a study of cytomegalovirus exposure and HLA in healthy donors. V gave up 7 bases and J gave up 4 bases, with 15 bases separating them. The CDR3 has 13 residues. Looked up from germline, CDR1 is SGHRS and CDR2 is YFSETQ. Turning to this clone: What it recognizes is unknown.

Findings of the study overall: V- and J-gene trimming of TCR beta was linked (in a later analysis) to a missense DCLRE1C variant.

PCR primers comprised 60 Vbeta and 13 Jbeta primers. Clones were read by immunoSEQ multiplex PCR, and TCRdb kept only the in-frame ones, dropping some. Among 90,000 to 120,000 clones listed, roughly 75% were seen once. This TCR came from a woman aged 18-30 years in good health and CMV-seropositive. This chain links TRBV5-1 with TRBJ2-7; possibly TRBD2 for D (5 bases). Sequencing used PBMCs. The CDR3 protein is CASFTAPGYEQYF. For the CDR3, the DNA is TGCGCCAGCTTTACCGCCCCGGGGTACGAGCAGTACTTC.